This TCR beta chain emerged from a study of response to subunit inactivated influenza vaccine. Findings of the study overall: Few new T cells, the authors suggested, are recruited by each seasonal influenza vaccination.

Of note for this clonotype: Its target is not known.

One entry per CDR3 protein results from TCRdb running MiXCR on the RT-PCR reads. The table shows under 500,000 distinct CDR3 sequences, with roughly 9.7% occurring only once. The sample here was PBMCs from blood, taken 40 to 50 days after vaccination. This TCR came from a man in his forties or fifties who received an inactivated influenza vaccine.

CDR3 residues: CASSLGHQSSEAFF. CDR3 in DNA: TGCGCCAGCAGCTTGGGGCATCAATCCTCTGAAGCTTTCTTT. V gene TRBV5-1 combines with J gene TRBJ1-1; D is undetermined. The CDR3 length is 14 residues. Germline V CDR1 and CDR2: SGHRS, YFSETQ. The V end lost 0 bases, the J end lost 6 bases, and 12 bases lay between the germline ends.